What follows describes a single T cell receptor (beta chain). No antigen is known for it. PCR amplification relied on 60 Vbeta primers (plus 13 Jbeta primers). Generated by immunoSEQ multiplex PCR, the TCRdb table keeps only in-frame clones and is missing some. The sample lists about 110,000 clones, roughly 82% occurring once. Donors were ostensibly healthy at sampling, although undocumented immune exposures were probable. This entry comes from a study of cytomegalovirus exposure and HLA in healthy donors. Overall study findings and caveats: Immune exposure data for these donors was limited to CMV serostatus. In a later analysis, several top co-occurrence clusters appeared linked to parvovirus B19, influenza, CMV and Epstein-Barr virus. The listing of roughly 160 TCR beta chains classed them as cytomegalovirus-associated.

The sequence was collected from a man aged 25-45 years in good health and CMV-seropositive. The sample comprised PBMCs.

The CDR3 nucleotides read TGTGCCTGGCGTCGGACAGGGGGAATCTACGAGCAGTACTTC. Translating it yields CAWRRTGGIYEQYF. The V call is TRBV30, the J call TRBJ2-7; 10 bases line up with TRBD1. The CDR3 has 14 residues. Trimming removed 5 bases from V and 3 bases from J; junction bases left unmatched: 7. Germline V gene data show CDR1 as GTSNPN and CDR2 as SVGIG (reference sequence).